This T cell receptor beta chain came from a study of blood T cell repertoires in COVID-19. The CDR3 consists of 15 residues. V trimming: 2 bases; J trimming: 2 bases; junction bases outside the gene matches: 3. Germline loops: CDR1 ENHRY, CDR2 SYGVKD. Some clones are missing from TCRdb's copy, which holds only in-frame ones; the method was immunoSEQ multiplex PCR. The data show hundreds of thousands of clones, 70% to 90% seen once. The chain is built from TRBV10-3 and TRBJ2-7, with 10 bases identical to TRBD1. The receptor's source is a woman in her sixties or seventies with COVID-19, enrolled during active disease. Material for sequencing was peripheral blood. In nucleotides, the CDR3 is TGTGCCATCAGTGAGCCGGGACAGGGGACCTACGAGCAGTACTTC. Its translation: CAISEPGQGTYEQYF.